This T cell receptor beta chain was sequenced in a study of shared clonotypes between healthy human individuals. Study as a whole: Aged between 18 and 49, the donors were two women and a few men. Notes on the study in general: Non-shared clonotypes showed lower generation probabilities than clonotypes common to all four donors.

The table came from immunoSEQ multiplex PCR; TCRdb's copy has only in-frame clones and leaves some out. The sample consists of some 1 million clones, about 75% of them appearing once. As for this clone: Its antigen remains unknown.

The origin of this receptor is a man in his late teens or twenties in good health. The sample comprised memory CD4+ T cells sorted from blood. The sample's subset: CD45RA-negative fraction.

Written as DNA, the CDR3 is TGTGCCAGCAGTTTAGTCACAGGGCGGGAGACCCAGTACTTC. Its protein is CASSLVTGRETQYF. The J gene is TRBJ2-5, the V gene TRBV27; tentative D call: TRBD1 (6 bases). This CDR3 region has 14 residues. Germline V gives CDR1 MNHEY, CDR2 SMNVEV (reference sequence). Trimming cost V 2 bases and J 5 bases, with 12 bases left between them.